This TCR beta chain emerged from a study of T-cell reconstitution after alpha-beta-depleted transplantation in children. Regarding the study as a whole: Expanded graft clones, several hundred of them, were reportedly the source of alpha-beta T cells about two months after transplant.

A few counts support this clonotype. Its antigen is currently unknown. Trimming stripped 0 bases from V and 2 bases from J, with 4 bases between. The CDR3 consists of 13 residues. Per the germline V gene, CDR1 is MNHEY and CDR2 is SVGAGI. Unique molecular identifiers were incorporated when the TCRbeta library was constructed. Using its own MiXCR run on the PCR reads, TCRdb lists one record per CDR3 protein. Of around 420,000 distinct CDR3 sequences in the sample, 15% to 20% were seen once. The source of this sequence is a boy younger than two who had a stem cell transplant for Wiskott-Aldrich syndrome, so the T cells may come from the graft donor. The chain is built from TRBV6-5 and TRBJ2-5; D remains unclear. Sequenced here: PBMCs, mostly from graft donor cells, sampled 360 days after TCRalphabeta/CD19-depleted stem cell transplant. The CDR3 protein is CASSYSRQETQYF. The CDR3 DNA sequence: TGTGCCAGCAGTTACTCGCGTCAAGAGACCCAGTACTTC.